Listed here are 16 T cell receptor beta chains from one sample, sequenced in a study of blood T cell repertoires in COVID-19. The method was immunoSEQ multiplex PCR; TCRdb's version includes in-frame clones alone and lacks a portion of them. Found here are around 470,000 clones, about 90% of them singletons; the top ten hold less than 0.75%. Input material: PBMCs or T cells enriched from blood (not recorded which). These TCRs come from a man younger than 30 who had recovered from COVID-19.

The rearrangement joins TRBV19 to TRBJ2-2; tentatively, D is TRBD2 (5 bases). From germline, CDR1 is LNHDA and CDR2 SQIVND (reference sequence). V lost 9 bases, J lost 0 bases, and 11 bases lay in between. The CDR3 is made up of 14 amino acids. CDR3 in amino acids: CASGEGPNTGELFF. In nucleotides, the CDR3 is TGTGCCAGCGGGGAAGGACCGAACACCGGGGAGCTGTTTTTT.

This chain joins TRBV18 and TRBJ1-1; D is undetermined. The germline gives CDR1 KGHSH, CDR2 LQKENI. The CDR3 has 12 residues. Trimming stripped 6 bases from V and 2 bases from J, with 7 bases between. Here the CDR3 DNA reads TGTGCCAGCTCCCTAAGTAACACTGAAGCTTTCTTT. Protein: CASSLSNTEAFF. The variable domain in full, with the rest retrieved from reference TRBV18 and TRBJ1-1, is NAGVMQNPRHLVRRRGQEARLRCSPMKGHSHVYWYRQLPEEGLKFMVYLQKENIIDESGMPKERFSAEFPKEGPSILRIQQVVRGDSAAYFCASSLSNTEAFFGQGTRLTVV.

CDR3 residues: CASSLHPGQPQHF. The DNA for the CDR3 is TGTGCCAGCAGCTTGCACCCCGGTCAGCCCCAGCATTTT. The V call is TRBV5-4, the J call TRBJ1-5; D unresolved. The CDR3 consists of 13 residues. Looked up from germline, CDR1 is SGHNT and CDR2 is YYREEE (reference sequence). The V and J ends lost 1 base and 6 bases respectively, with 8 bases between them. Supplemented by reference TRBV5-4 and TRBJ1-5, the full variable domain reads ETGVTQSPTHLIKTRGQQVTLRCSSQSGHNTVSWYQQALGQGPQFIFQYYREEENGRGNFPPRFSGLQFPNYSSELNVNALELDDSALYLCASSLHPGQPQHFGDGTRLSIL.

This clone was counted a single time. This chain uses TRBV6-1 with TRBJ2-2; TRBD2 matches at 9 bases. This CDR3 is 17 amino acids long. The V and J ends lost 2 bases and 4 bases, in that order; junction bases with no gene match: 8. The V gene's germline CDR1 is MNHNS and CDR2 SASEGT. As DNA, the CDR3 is TGTGCCAGCAGTGAAAGGGTAGCGGGAGTAGGCACCGGGGAGCTGTTTTTT. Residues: CASSERVAGVGTGELFF.

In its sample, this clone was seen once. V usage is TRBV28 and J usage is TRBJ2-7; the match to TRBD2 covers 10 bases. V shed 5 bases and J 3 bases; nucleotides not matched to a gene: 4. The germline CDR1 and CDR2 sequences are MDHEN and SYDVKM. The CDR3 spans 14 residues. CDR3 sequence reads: CASSRGLADYEQYF. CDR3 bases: TGTGCCAGCAGTCGTGGACTAGCGGACTACGAGCAGTACTTC.

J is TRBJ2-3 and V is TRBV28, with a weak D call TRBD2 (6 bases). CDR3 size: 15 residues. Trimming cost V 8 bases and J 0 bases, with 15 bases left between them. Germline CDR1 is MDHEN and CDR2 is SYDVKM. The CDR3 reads CASVPLAKSTDTQYF. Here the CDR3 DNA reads TGTGCCAGCGTCCCTCTAGCGAAAAGCACAGATACGCAGTATTTT.

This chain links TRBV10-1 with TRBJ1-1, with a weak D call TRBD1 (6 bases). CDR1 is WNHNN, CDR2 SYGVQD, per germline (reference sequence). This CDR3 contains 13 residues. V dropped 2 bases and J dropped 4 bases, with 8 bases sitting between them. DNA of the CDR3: TGCGCCAGCAGTGAGCAGGGGATCACTGAAGCTTTCTTT. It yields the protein CASSEQGITEAFF.

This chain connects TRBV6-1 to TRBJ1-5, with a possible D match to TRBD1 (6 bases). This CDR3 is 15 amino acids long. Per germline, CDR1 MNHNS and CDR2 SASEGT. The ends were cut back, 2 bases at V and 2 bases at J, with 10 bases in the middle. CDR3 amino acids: CASSEMSGGNQPQHF. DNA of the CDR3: TGTGCCAGCAGTGAAATGTCAGGGGGCAATCAGCCCCAGCATTTT.

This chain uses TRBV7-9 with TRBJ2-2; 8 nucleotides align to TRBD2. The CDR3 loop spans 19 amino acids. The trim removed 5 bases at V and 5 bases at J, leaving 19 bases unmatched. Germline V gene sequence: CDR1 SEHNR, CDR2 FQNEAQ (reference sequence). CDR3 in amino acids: CASSLSLGEREWSTGELFF. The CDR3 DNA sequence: TGTGCCAGCAGCCTAAGCTTGGGAGAGCGGGAGTGGAGTACCGGGGAGCTGTTTTTT.

The CDR3, as DNA: TGTGCCACCAACCCGCGACAGTCGGCCATATATTTT. It specifies CATNPRQSAIYF. This chain links TRBV24-1 with TRBJ1-3; possibly TRBD1 for D (5 bases). Germline CDR1 and CDR2: KGHDR and SFDVKD. Trimming took off 8 bases at V and 11 bases at J, with 15 bases between the two ends. This CDR3 has 12 residues.

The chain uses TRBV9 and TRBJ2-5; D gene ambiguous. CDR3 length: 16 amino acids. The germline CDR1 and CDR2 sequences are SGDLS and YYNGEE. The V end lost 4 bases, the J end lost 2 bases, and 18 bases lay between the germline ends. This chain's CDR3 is CASSPTQIQKQETQYF. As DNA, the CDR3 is TGTGCCAGCAGCCCCACCCAAATACAGAAGCAAGAGACCCAGTACTTC. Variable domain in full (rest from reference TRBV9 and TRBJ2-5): DSGVTQTPKHLITATGQRVTLRCSPRSGDLSVYWYQQSLDQGLQFLIQYYNGEERAKGNILERFSAQQFPDLHSELNLSSLELGDSALYFCASSPTQIQKQETQYFGPGTRLLVL.

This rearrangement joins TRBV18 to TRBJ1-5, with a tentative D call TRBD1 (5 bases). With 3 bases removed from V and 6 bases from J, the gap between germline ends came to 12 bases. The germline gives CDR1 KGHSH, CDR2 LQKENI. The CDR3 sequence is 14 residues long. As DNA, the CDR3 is TGTGCCAGCTCACCTCAAACCGGGGGTCAGCCCCAGCATTTT. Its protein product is CASSPQTGGQPQHF.

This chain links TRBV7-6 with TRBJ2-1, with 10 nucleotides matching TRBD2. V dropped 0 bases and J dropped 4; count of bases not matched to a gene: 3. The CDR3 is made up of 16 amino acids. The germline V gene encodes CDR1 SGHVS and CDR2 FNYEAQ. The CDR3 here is CASSLASGRSYNEQFF. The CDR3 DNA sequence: TGTGCCAGCAGCTTAGCTAGCGGGAGGTCTTACAATGAGCAGTTCTTC.

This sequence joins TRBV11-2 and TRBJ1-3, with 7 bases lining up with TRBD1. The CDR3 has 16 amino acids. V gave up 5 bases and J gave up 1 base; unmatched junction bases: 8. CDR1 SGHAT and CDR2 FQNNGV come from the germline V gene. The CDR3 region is CASSPGTVPSGNTIYF. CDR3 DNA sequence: TGTGCCAGCAGCCCAGGGACAGTACCATCTGGAAACACCATATATTTT.

Here the CDR3 reads CASSPVGGSGANVLTF. The CDR3 DNA sequence: TGCGCCAGCAGCCCCGTAGGAGGTTCTGGGGCCAACGTCCTGACTTTC. The chain joins TRBV5-1 to TRBJ2-6, with a possible D match to TRBD2 (5 bases). The germline gives CDR1 SGHRS, CDR2 YFSETQ. The V and J ends lost 4 bases and 1 base respectively, with 12 bases between them. The CDR3 spans 16 residues.

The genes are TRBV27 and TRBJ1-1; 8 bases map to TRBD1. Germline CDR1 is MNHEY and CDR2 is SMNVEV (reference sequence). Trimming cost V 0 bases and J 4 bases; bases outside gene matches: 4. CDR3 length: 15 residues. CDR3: CASSLSGTGFTEAFF. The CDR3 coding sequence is TGTGCCAGCAGTTTATCGGGGACAGGATTCACTGAAGCTTTCTTT.